Below, 18 T cell receptor beta chains from the same sample are listed, as sequenced in a study of blood T cells in healthy people across ages. Alongside a J-beta primer mix, a sample-barcoded 5' primer served in a second PCR lasting about 7 to 11 cycles. TCRdb reprocessed the 5' RACE reads with MiXCR, giving one entry per CDR3 protein. Here the sample spans some 550,000 distinct CDR3 sequences, roughly 43% being singletons. Sequencing was performed on blood. Receptor source: a man older than 75 in good health.

This chain uses TRBV6-2 or TRBV6-3 with TRBJ2-3, with D possibly being TRBD2 (6 bases). In germline, CDR1 is MNHEY, CDR2 SVGEGT. V lost 7 bases and J lost 0, with 11 bases in between. The CDR3 spans 14 residues. The CDR3 coding sequence is TGTGCCAGCATGGGGAGGCTAAGCACAGATACGCAGTATTTT. Amino acid sequence: CASMGRLSTDTQYF.

Only a few counts were recorded for this clonotype. This chain links TRBV7-2 with TRBJ1-4; tentatively, D is TRBD1 (5 bases). V shed 1 base and J shed 5 bases, with 14 bases lying between them. Germline-derived CDR1 and CDR2 are SGHTA and FQGNSA. The CDR3 has 16 amino acids. The chain's CDR3 is CASSLGAQGVNEKLFF. DNA for the CDR3: TGTGCCAGCAGCTTAGGGGCCCAGGGTGTAAATGAAAAACTGTTTTTT.

This clonotype was seen a few times. V usage is TRBV29-1 and J usage is TRBJ1-1, with D tentatively TRBD1 (6 bases). The V gene's germline CDR1 is SQVTM and CDR2 ANQGSEA. V lost 6 bases, J lost 5 bases, and 16 bases lay in between. The CDR3 is made up of 13 amino acids. The CDR3 spells CSVHNGQGTEAFF. In DNA form, the CDR3 reads TGCAGCGTCCACAACGGCCAGGGGACTGAAGCTTTCTTT.

This clonotype was detected only a few times. The chain has TRBV11-2 and TRBJ2-5; TRBD2 matches at 13 bases. The J call could be wrong; TRBJ2-7 is a better fit for the DNA end. Germline values: CDR1 SGHAT, CDR2 FQNNGV. The CDR3 length is 21 residues. CDR3 sequence: CASSLRDRAGTSGKWSYEQYF. The CDR3 DNA reads as TGTGCCAGCAGCTTAAGGGACAGGGCCGGGACTAGCGGGAAATGGTCCTACGAGCAGTACTTC.

V is TRBV20-1 and J is TRBJ2-5; D possibly corresponds to TRBD1 (5 bases). Germline assignment: CDR1 DFQATT and CDR2 SNEGSKA (reference sequence). The CDR3 loop spans 13 amino acids. V lost 5 bases and J 1 base, leaving 11 bases between the germline ends. DNA for the CDR3: TGCAGTGCTCTGACAGAAGCCCAAGAGACCCAGTACTTC. Translation: CSALTEAQETQYF.

This clonotype has a count of ten or more. The J gene is TRBJ2-7, the V gene TRBV7-6, with 11 bases aligning to TRBD1. V trimming: 5 bases; J trimming: 4 bases; junction bases outside the gene matches: 4. The length of the CDR3 is 14 residues. Per germline, CDR1 SGHVS and CDR2 FNYEAQ. The CDR3, as DNA: TGTGCCAGCAGCCCGGGACAGGGGGTTTACGAGCAGTACTTC. It yields the protein CASSPGQGVYEQYF.

The chain carries TRBV5-5 and TRBJ2-7; the D gene is possibly TRBD1 (5 bases). Trimming cost V 0 bases and J 1 base, with 20 bases left between them. This CDR3 has 18 amino acids. Germline V gene lookup returns CDR1 SGHKS and CDR2 YYEKEE (reference sequence). Here the CDR3 DNA reads TGTGCCAGCAGCTTGGCCATTCTCTTAACAGGAGCTTCCTACGAGCAGTACTTC. Translation gives CASSLAILLTGASYEQYF.

This clonotype has a handful of counts. DNA for the CDR3: TGTGCCAGCAGCTTAGACAGGGATATTACCTATGGCTACACCTTC. Translating it yields CASSLDRDITYGYTF. V is TRBV7-2 and J is TRBJ1-2; TRBD1 is a possible D gene (6 bases). CDR1 SGHTA and CDR2 FQGNSA come from the germline V gene. The length of the CDR3 is 15 residues. V lost 1 base and J 4 bases, leaving 13 bases between the germline ends.

As to this clonotype: Possible read error: a much larger clone is one base away. This chain connects TRBV7-9 to TRBJ2-5; 9 bases agree with TRBD2. The CDR3 has 13 amino acids. J was trimmed by 11 bases and V by 9 bases; bases with no gene match: 13. Germline V lookup: CDR1 SEHNR, CDR2 FQNEAQ (reference sequence). DNA for the CDR3: TGTGCCAGGGCCGGGACTAGCAGCAATGAGCAGTACTTC. It specifies CARAGTSSNEQYF.

The chain combines TRBV6-5 with TRBJ2-4; weak D call: TRBD2 (6 bases). CDR3 length: 15 residues. V lost 2 bases and J lost 1, with 9 bases in between. The germline CDR1 and CDR2 sequences are MNHEY and SVGAGI. CDR3 loop: CASSYDGGAKNIQYF. In nucleotides, the CDR3 is TGTGCCAGCAGTTACGACGGGGGTGCCAAAAACATTCAGTACTTC.

The V gene is TRBV6-2 or TRBV6-3, the J gene TRBJ2-5, with 11 nucleotides matching TRBD2. Germline values: CDR1 MNHEY, CDR2 SVGEGT. V shed 6 bases and J 5 bases; nucleotides not matched to a gene: 5. This CDR3 contains 14 residues. The CDR3 sequence: CASRRTSGSETQYF. The CDR3 nucleotides are TGTGCCAGCAGACGGACTAGCGGGTCGGAGACCCAGTACTTC.

The chain has TRBV12-3 or TRBV12-4 and TRBJ1-5, with D possibly TRBD1 on 5 matching bases. Trimming shortened V by 2 bases and J by 9 bases, and 14 bases separated the two germline ends. The CDR3 length is 14 residues. CDR3 in amino acids: CASSLLSRGSPQHF. The DNA for the CDR3 is TGTGCCAGCAGTTTATTAAGTAGGGGATCGCCCCAGCATTTT.

In regard to this clonotype: A much larger clone sits a single nucleotide away, making a read error possible. This chain joins TRBV6-5 and TRBJ2-1; D ambiguous. The germline CDR1 and CDR2 sequences are MNHEY and SVGAGI. The CDR3 is made up of 13 amino acids. The germline V and J ends were trimmed by 6 bases and 8 bases, with 14 bases remaining between them. The CDR3 spells CASRTASSDEQFF. The DNA for the CDR3 is TGTGCCAGCAGAACGGCTAGTTCTGATGAGCAGTTCTTC.

The gene calls are TRBV6-2 or TRBV6-3 and TRBJ2-4; 13 nucleotides match TRBD2. The last part of the DNA fits TRBJ2-7 better; the J call may be wrong. CDR1 is MNHEY and CDR2 is SVGEGT in the germline V gene. The CDR3 totals 16 residues. DNA of the CDR3: TGTGCCAGCAGGACTAGCGGGAGGTCTCCTAACAACGAGCAGTACTTC. Encoded protein: CASRTSGRSPNNEQYF.

The chain links TRBV4-3 to TRBJ2-2, with D possibly matching TRBD1 (6 bases). The CDR3 covers 16 residues. Germline V gene data show CDR1 as LGHNA and CDR2 as YSLEER. V was cut by 1 base and J by 1 base, with 10 bases left in between. In DNA, the CDR3 is TGCGCCAGCAGCCAAGCACCAGGGGTGAACACCGGGGAGCTGTTTTTT. Residues: CASSQAPGVNTGELFF.

The chain is built from TRBV11-2 and TRBJ1-2; TRBD1 agrees at 9 bases. This CDR3 has 14 residues. In germline, CDR1 is SGHAT, CDR2 FQNNGV. The V segment lost 3 bases and the J segment 6 bases; nucleotides outside the gene matches: 5. For the CDR3, the DNA is TGTGCCAGCAGCTTGATACAGGGGGCCAATGGCTACACCTTC. Its translation: CASSLIQGANGYTF.

This clonotype was seen a few times. The CDR3 DNA sequence: TGTGCCAGCAGCTTATGGGCGGGAAATGAGCAGTTCTTC. Its protein product is CASSLWAGNEQFF. The chain employs TRBV7-2 and TRBJ2-1, with D possibly matching TRBD2 (6 bases). With 2 bases removed from V and 7 bases from J, the gap between germline ends came to 9 bases. CDR1 SGHTA and CDR2 FQGNSA come from the germline V gene. This CDR3 region has 13 residues.

The CDR3 DNA is TGTGCCAGCAGCTTCCCAGGGAGGAGGCAAGAGACCCAGTACTTC. Its protein is CASSFPGRRQETQYF. V is TRBV7-2 and J is TRBJ2-5; perhaps TRBD2 as D (6 bases). CDR1 and CDR2 from the germline V gene are SGHTA and FQGNSA. V lost 3 bases and J 2 bases, leaving 13 bases between the germline ends. This CDR3 contains 15 residues.